This T cell receptor (beta chain) was recovered during a study of T-cell memory formation after mild COVID-19. After 5'RACE with constant-segment primers, TCR alpha and TCR beta cDNA libraries carrying sample barcodes and UMIs were obtained. Each CDR3 protein is one row after TCRdb ran MiXCR on the 5' RACE reads. Of about 430,000 distinct CDR3 sequences in the sample, over 15% were seen once. V lost 6 bases and J 4 bases, leaving 12 bases between the germline ends. The germline V gene has CDR1 SEHNR and CDR2 FQNEAQ (reference sequence). There are 13 residues in the CDR3. The rearrangement uses TRBV7-9 and TRBJ1-2; D is perhaps TRBD1 (5 bases). This sequence was found in a man aged 18 to 29 who had mild COVID-19 (a few samples of this study predate the infection). Cell type and time point are not known. Sequenced sample: PBMCs or a T cell subset sorted from them (not recorded which). The DNA for the CDR3 is TGTGCCAGCAGGTCCAGGGAGAGCTATGGCTACACCTTC. The encoded protein is CASRSRESYGYTF.